The entry below gives a single T cell receptor beta chain sequence along with its context. The data were taken from a study of shared clonotypes between healthy human individuals. The unsorted PBMC replicate PCRs were performed with about 280 ng DNA, 32,000 or so T cell genomes. Using immunoSEQ multiplex PCR, the repertoire was profiled, and TCRdb retains in-frame clones only, with some absent. Here the sample spans about 480,000 clones, around 74% being singletons. The CDR3 totals 14 residues. Germline assignment: CDR1 MGHRA and CDR2 YSYEKL. The chain employs TRBV4-1 and TRBJ2-5; TRBD2 matches at 8 bases. The J call may be wrong; the DNA end is better matched by TRBJ2-7. Sequencing was performed on PBMCs. The sequence was collected from a middle-aged woman in good health. Some clones in this sample may be carry-over from other donors' samples. The CDR3 here is CASSLTSGSYEQYF. The CDR3 DNA reads as TGCGCCAGCAGCCTCACTAGCGGCTCCTACGAGCAGTACTTC.